The 21 T cell receptor beta chains in this list originate from one sample, sequenced in a study of identical twins. In TCRdb, the 5' RACE reads were re-called with MiXCR into one record per CDR3 protein. The table records fewer than 250,000 distinct CDR3 sequences, 6% to 8.5% of them present only once. Separately, the same data were catalogued under a study of yellow fever vaccine responses in identical twins.

The sequencing sample was made of CD8+ T cells sorted from blood. The receptors shown here come from a woman under 30 in good health.

This clonotype has ten or more counts. This chain uses TRBV28 with TRBJ2-2; D is ambiguous. Germline loops: CDR1 MDHEN, CDR2 SYDVKM. V lost 8 bases to trimming and J lost 0 bases, with 7 bases between them. The CDR3 runs to 13 residues. The CDR3 DNA is TGTGCCAGCGTCGGCACGAACACCGGGGAGCTGTTTTTT. This sequence encodes CASVGTNTGELFF.

This clonotype was observed a few times. This chain links TRBV12-3 or TRBV12-4 with TRBJ2-7, with D perhaps matching TRBD1 (5 bases). CDR3 size: 14 residues. V was trimmed by 6 bases and J by 3 bases, leaving 15 bases between them. The CDR3 is CASRGQSQSYEQYF. CDR3 DNA: TGTGCCAGCAGAGGACAAAGTCAAAGCTACGAGCAGTACTTC.

This clonotype was detected only a few times. The chain has TRBV12-3 or TRBV12-4 and TRBJ2-5, with a weak D call TRBD1 (5 bases). This CDR3 comprises 16 residues. Deletions cut 6 bases from V and 1 base from J, with 18 bases between. The CDR3 loop is CASSPDSNLAQETQYF. The CDR3 bases are TGTGCCAGCAGCCCTGACAGCAATCTCGCCCAAGAGACCCAGTACTTC.

J is TRBJ2-1 and V is TRBV5-4, with D perhaps matching TRBD1 (6 bases). The ends were cut back, 2 bases at V and 8 bases at J, with 11 bases in the middle. CDR1 and CDR2 from the germline V gene are SGHNT and YYREEE (reference sequence). The CDR3 sequence is 13 residues long. In DNA form, the CDR3 reads TGTGCCAGCAGCTTTTGGGGGCGCGATGAGCAGTTCTTC. This sequence encodes CASSFWGRDEQFF.

This clonotype came up many times. V gene TRBV28 combines with J gene TRBJ2-5, with TRBD1 matching 7 bases. The CDR3 spans 14 residues. Germline V gene sequence: CDR1 MDHEN, CDR2 SYDVKM. Trimming removed 6 bases from V and 6 bases from J; junction bases left unmatched: 10. The CDR3 reads CASSRDSSRQTQYF. The CDR3 DNA follows: TGTGCCAGCAGCCGGGACAGCTCCCGGCAGACCCAGTACTTC.

This clonotype was detected only a few times. The V and J genes are TRBV24-1 and TRBJ2-2, with a weak D call TRBD1 (5 bases). Germline V gene lookup returns CDR1 KGHDR and CDR2 SFDVKD. V was shortened by 10 bases and J by 3 bases, with 17 bases between the two germline ends. The CDR3 extends over 15 amino acids. DNA for the CDR3: TGTGCCACTTCTGAGGACACTGCTTACACCGGGGAGCTGTTTTTT. The encoded protein is CATSEDTAYTGELFF.

There are a few counts of this clonotype. The rearrangement links TRBV6-1 to TRBJ2-3; 12 bases are a match to TRBD2. CDR3 size: 15 residues. Germline CDR1 reads MNHNS; CDR2 reads SASEGT. Unmatched junction bases numbered 10, after V lost 10 bases and J lost 5 bases. The DNA for the CDR3 is TGTGCCACCAAAAGTACTAGCGGGGGGAAAGATACGCAGTATTTT. It translates to CATKSTSGGKDTQYF.

This clonotype was observed many times. The chain links TRBV12-3 or TRBV12-4 to TRBJ2-1; TRBD1 matches at 7 bases. The length of the CDR3 is 13 residues. V was pared by 5 bases and J by 8 bases, with 6 bases of the junction left unmatched. The CDR3 DNA sequence: TGTGCCAGCAGTACCGGACAGGACGATGAGCAGTTCTTC. Encoded protein: CASSTGQDDEQFF.

This clonotype was recorded at least ten times. The V gene is TRBV6-4, the J gene TRBJ1-1, with D possibly matching TRBD1 (6 bases). The CDR3 sequence is 14 residues long. Germline V gene data show CDR1 as MRHNA and CDR2 as SNTAGT. V was clipped by 3 bases and J by 8 bases, with 16 bases between them. In DNA form, the CDR3 reads TGTGCCAGCAGTGAGGCAGGGGAGGGGACAGAAGCTTTCTTT. This sequence encodes CASSEAGEGTEAFF.

V is TRBV4-1 and J is TRBJ1-5; D gene ambiguous. The V and J ends lost 4 bases and 2 bases respectively, with 15 bases between them. From germline, CDR1 is MGHRA and CDR2 YSYEKL. The CDR3 is 16 residues long. The CDR3 here is CASSPQGSLGNQPQHF. The CDR3, as DNA: TGCGCCAGCAGCCCCCAAGGATCCCTCGGCAATCAGCCCCAGCATTTT.

This clonotype was picked up a small number of times. This sequence joins TRBV20-1 and TRBJ2-1; TRBD2 agrees at 9 bases. With V trimmed by 6 bases and J by 5 bases, 11 bases remained unmatched. The CDR3 runs 15 residues. From germline, CDR1 is DFQATT and CDR2 SNEGSKA (reference sequence). This CDR3 is CSAVVVAGADNEQFF. In DNA form, the CDR3 reads TGCAGTGCGGTTGTAGTAGCGGGGGCCGACAATGAGCAGTTCTTC.

This clonotype was picked up many times. V and J are TRBV12-3 or TRBV12-4 and TRBJ2-1; either TRBD1 or TRBD2 may supply D (6 bases each). The ends were cut back, 1 base at V and 7 bases at J, with 11 bases in the middle. CDR3 length: 14 amino acids. As DNA, the CDR3 is TGTGCCAGCAGTTTAGGGGGGGCGGGGAATGAGCAGTTCTTC. Translating it yields CASSLGGAGNEQFF.

This clonotype has a handful of counts. The gene calls are TRBV6-1 and TRBJ2-1, with D perhaps TRBD2 (5 bases). In germline, CDR1 is MNHNS, CDR2 SASEGT. V shed 6 bases and J shed 2 bases, with 14 bases lying between them. The CDR3 runs to 15 residues. CDR3 residues: CASSPVGVTYNEQFF. CDR3 in DNA: TGTGCCAGCAGCCCCGTGGGAGTAACCTACAATGAGCAGTTCTTC.

This clonotype was seen ten or more times. The chain uses TRBV4-1 and TRBJ2-1; TRBD2 matches 10 bases. Trimming took 5 bases from V and 4 from J; bases not matched to a gene: 5. This CDR3 is built from 15 residues. CDR1 is MGHRA and CDR2 is YSYEKL in the germline V gene. CDR3 protein: CASSITGLAYNEQFF. The CDR3 DNA reads TGCGCCAGCAGCATAACGGGACTAGCGTACAATGAGCAGTTCTTC.

The chain recombines TRBV28 with TRBJ1-6; no definite D call. CDR1 is MDHEN, CDR2 SYDVKM, per germline. Trimming removed 3 bases from V and 10 bases from J, with 16 bases in between. There are 15 residues in the CDR3. The CDR3 DNA sequence: TGTGCCAGCAGTTTCCAAGGGTCTCGGAGGTCACCCCTCCACTTT. Translating gives CASSFQGSRRSPLHF.

In its sample, this clonotype was seen a few times. The chain employs TRBV6-1 and TRBJ2-6; 7 bases fit TRBD2. The CDR3 sequence is 19 residues long. V shed 1 base, J shed 0 bases, and the junction held 9 bases outside the gene matches. Germline loops: CDR1 MNHNS, CDR2 SASEGT. The CDR3 DNA sequence: TGTGCCAGCAGTGAAGAGGCTAGCGGAACGTACTCTGGGGCCAACGTCCTGACTTTC. Amino acids: CASSEEASGTYSGANVLTF.

This clonotype turned up a few times. This chain connects TRBV25-1 to TRBJ1-2; possibly TRBD1 for D (6 bases). This CDR3 has 12 residues. Between the trimmed V and J ends, which lost 5 bases and 13 bases, there was a span of 17 bases. Germline CDR1 and CDR2: MGHDK and SYGVNS. CDR3 sequence (DNA): TGTGCCAGCAGTCCCTTGACAGGCAACCTCACCTTC. Translation gives CASSPLTGNLTF.

This chain connects TRBV3-1 to TRBJ2-2, with 14 positions matching TRBD2. With V trimmed by 10 bases and J by 2 bases, 18 bases remained unmatched. The CDR3 consists of 20 residues. Germline CDR1 reads LGHDT; CDR2 reads YNNKEL (reference sequence). The CDR3 region has the DNA TGTGCCACCTCCCAAAGAACAAGGACTAGCGGGAGGACAAACACCGGGGAGCTGTTTTTT. Amino acids: CATSQRTRTSGRTNTGELFF.

This clonotype has at least ten counts. J is TRBJ2-1 and V is TRBV28; D remains ambiguous. The CDR3 is made up of 15 amino acids. Looked up from germline, CDR1 is MDHEN and CDR2 is SYDVKM. The V and J ends lost 5 bases and 0 bases respectively, with 11 bases between them. CDR3 region: CASSPLRLSYNEQFF. CDR3 bases: TGTGCCAGCAGTCCACTACGCCTCTCCTACAATGAGCAGTTCTTC.

J is TRBJ1-2 and V is TRBV19; a possible D gene is TRBD1 (5 bases). With 7 bases removed from V and 2 bases from J, the gap between germline ends came to 14 bases. This CDR3 contains 14 residues. Germline CDR1 is LNHDA and CDR2 is SQIVND (reference sequence). CDR3 sequence (DNA): TGTGCCAGTACCCCCGGTTGGGGGAACTATGGCTACACCTTC. It is translated as CASTPGWGNYGYTF. The full variable domain, with the rest looked up from reference TRBV19 and TRBJ1-2, is DGGITQSPKYLFRKEGQNVTLSCEQNLNHDAMYWYRQDPGQGLRLIYYSQIVNDFQKGDIAEGYSVSREKKESFPLTVTSAQKNPTAFYLCASTPGWGNYGYTFGSGTRLTVV.

Ten or more counts support this clonotype. This rearrangement joins TRBV7-8 to TRBJ2-7, with TRBD1 matching 8 bases. The germline CDR1 and CDR2 sequences are SGHVS and FQNEAQ. The CDR3 spans 14 residues. The V segment lost 6 bases and the J segment 0 bases; nucleotides outside the gene matches: 4. CDR3 loop: CASSTDRGSYEQYV. The DNA for the CDR3 is TGTGCCAGCAGTACAGACAGGGGCTCCTACGAGCAGTACGTC.